This TCR beta chain was sequenced for a study of cytomegalovirus exposure and HLA in healthy donors. Background on the study: Researchers previously reported finding fewer than 120 million unique TCR beta sequences from roughly 180 million T cells. Study-level points and caveats: Researchers reported in a later analysis that common viral pathogens appeared linked to several top clusters. The study carried out a later analysis of TCR beta sequences. It associated 15,000 to 20,000 of them with specific HLA alleles at a false discovery rate of 0.05. Later work showed greater clonal expansion in HLA-associated TCR beta chains than in equally common others.

Points on this clone: Its specificity is not known.

It was with 60 Vbeta and 13 Jbeta primers that the PCR ran. Some clones are missing from TCRdb's copy, which holds only in-frame ones; the method was immunoSEQ multiplex PCR. This repertoire shows approximately 170,000 clones, 76% found once; its top ten account for 0.6% to 0.95%. In germline, CDR1 is LGHNA, CDR2 YSLEER. V was cut by 6 bases and J by 3 bases, with 15 bases left in between. CDR3 length: 15 amino acids. V gene TRBV4-3 combines with J gene TRBJ1-5; no firm D call. The sequencing input was PBMCs. The source is a female donor in good health and CMV-seronegative. CDR3 loop: CASRTSLATNQPQHF. For the CDR3, the DNA is TGCGCCAGCAGGACCTCCCTAGCAACCAATCAGCCCCAGCATTTT.